The rows below give T cell receptor beta chains drawn from one sample of a study of blood T cell repertoires in COVID-19. Some clones are missing from TCRdb's copy, which holds only in-frame ones; the method was immunoSEQ multiplex PCR. The table has around 480,000 clones, roughly 87% seen once. What was sequenced was PBMCs or T cells enriched from blood (not recorded which). All receptors derive from a woman under 30 who had recovered from COVID-19. CDR3s include the opening cysteine and the closing phenylalanine or tryptophan. Fields, in order: V gene, J gene, clone size, D gene, CDR3 protein, CDR3 DNA. D genes are given only for firm matches. Only some rows state a clone size, as once, few, many or a class for expanded clones.

v_call: TRBV27; j_call: TRBJ2-3; clone_size: -; d_call: -; cdr3_aa: CASRLGREVVDTQYF; cdr3_nt: TGTGCCAGCAGATTAGGCAGGGAGGTTGTCGATACGCAGTATTTT
v_call: TRBV5-1; j_call: TRBJ1-6; clone_size: -; d_call: -; cdr3_aa: CASSYTGYNSPLHF; cdr3_nt: TGCGCCAGCAGCTATACAGGCTATAATTCACCCCTCCACTTT
v_call: TRBV11-2; j_call: TRBJ2-5; clone_size: -; d_call: -; cdr3_aa: CASSLSRAQETQYF; cdr3_nt: TGTGCCAGCAGCTTATCGCGGGCCCAAGAGACCCAGTACTTC
v_call: TRBV6-5; j_call: TRBJ1-1; clone_size: -; d_call: -; cdr3_aa: CASRYRREAERTEAFF; cdr3_nt: TGTGCCAGCAGGTACCGTCGAGAGGCGGAGAGGACTGAAGCTTTCTTT
v_call: TRBV3-1/TRBV3-2; j_call: TRBJ1-2; clone_size: -; d_call: -; cdr3_aa: CASSQWGLNYGYTF; cdr3_nt: TGTGCCAGCAGCCAGTGGGGCCTGAACTATGGCTACACCTTC
v_call: TRBV19; j_call: TRBJ1-2; clone_size: -; d_call: -; cdr3_aa: CASSPLPSPRDYGYTF; cdr3_nt: TGTGCCAGTAGTCCCCTCCCGAGCCCCCGGGACTATGGCTACACCTTC
v_call: TRBV30; j_call: TRBJ1-6; clone_size: once; d_call: TRBD1; cdr3_aa: CAWTSDRGSPLHF; cdr3_nt: TGTGCCTGGACGTCAGACAGGGGATCACCCCTCCACTTT
v_call: TRBV3-1/TRBV3-2; j_call: TRBJ2-5; clone_size: few; d_call: TRBD2; cdr3_aa: CASSRPGPAGGQETQYF; cdr3_nt: TGTGCCAGCAGCCGCCCCGGGCCAGCGGGGGGTCAAGAGACCCAGTACTTC
v_call: TRBV7-9; j_call: TRBJ1-2; clone_size: -; d_call: -; cdr3_aa: CASSSSLDSYGYTF; cdr3_nt: TGTGCCAGCAGCTCTTCCTTGGACAGTTATGGCTACACCTTC
v_call: TRBV11-3; j_call: TRBJ2-1; clone_size: -; d_call: -; cdr3_aa: CASSEGGAGEQFF; cdr3_nt: TGTGCCAGCAGCGAGGGGGGGGCTGGTGAGCAGTTCTTC